Below, 26 T cell receptor beta chains from the same sample are listed, as sequenced in a study of blood T cell repertoires in COVID-19. Method: immunoSEQ multiplex PCR; TCRdb's copy keeps in-frame clones and lacks some. The sample includes about 200,000 clones, 84% seen only once; the top ten take roughly 4.6%. Input material: peripheral blood. The receptors shown here come from a woman in her 70s with active or convalescent COVID-19.

The chain joins TRBV27 to TRBJ2-7, with TRBD1 identical over 9 bases. Trimming took 5 bases from V and 1 from J; bases not matched to a gene: 3. The CDR3 totals 14 residues. CDR1 and CDR2 (germline): MNHEY, SMNVEV (reference sequence). This CDR3 reads CASSKGQGSYEQYF. Here the CDR3 DNA reads TGTGCCAGCAGTAAGGGACAGGGTTCCTACGAGCAGTACTTC.

The chain uses TRBV20-1 and TRBJ1-4; unclear D gene. This CDR3 comprises 11 residues. Germline assignment: CDR1 DFQATT and CDR2 SNEGSKA (reference sequence). The germline V and J ends were trimmed by 6 bases and 7 bases, with 9 bases remaining between them. The CDR3 loop is CSADFREKLFF. The CDR3, as DNA: TGCAGTGCCGACTTCCGTGAAAAACTGTTTTTT.

The J gene is TRBJ2-3, the V gene TRBV6-5; 10 bases match TRBD2. J was trimmed by 7 bases and V by 3 bases; bases with no gene match: 7. The CDR3 has 15 amino acids. CDR1 is MNHEY, CDR2 SVGAGI, per germline. CDR3 nucleotides: TGTGCCAGCAGTTATTGGGCTAGCGGGAGAAATACGCAGTATTTT. Protein product: CASSYWASGRNTQYF.

The rearrangement joins TRBV18 to TRBJ2-7, with TRBD2 identical over 13 bases. V was clipped by 4 bases and J by 1 base; unmatched bases: 7. This CDR3 has 17 residues. In germline, CDR1 is KGHSH, CDR2 LQKENI. CDR3 nucleotide sequence: TGTGCCAGCTCACAGACTAGCGGGAGGTCCCCATCCTACGAGCAGTACTTC. Translation: CASSQTSGRSPSYEQYF.

This clone has a handful of counts. This sequence joins TRBV2 and TRBJ2-2; a weak D match, TRBD1 (5 bases). The V gene lost 7 bases and the J gene lost 1 base, with 10 bases spanning the gap. This CDR3 region has 14 residues. Germline values: CDR1 SNHLY, CDR2 FYNNEI. The CDR3 is CASTGGQNTGELFF. CDR3 coding DNA: TGTGCCAGCACCGGTGGACAGAACACCGGGGAGCTGTTTTTT.

The chain combines TRBV27 with TRBJ2-3, with TRBD2 identical over 8 bases. CDR1 is MNHEY, CDR2 SMNVEV, per germline (reference sequence). The V gene end was trimmed by 1 base and the J gene end by 2 bases; junction bases not matched to a gene: 5. The CDR3 runs to 16 residues. CDR3: CASSLFTSGHTDTQYF. The CDR3, as DNA: TGTGCCAGCAGTTTATTTACTAGCGGTCACACAGATACGCAGTATTTT.

This clone showed up just a few times. This specimen includes other DNA sequences encoding the same CDR3. The rearrangement links TRBV28 to TRBJ2-7; D uncertain. Looked up from germline, CDR1 is MDHEN and CDR2 is SYDVKM. CDR3 size: 10 residues. Trimming left V 6 bases short and J 3 bases short, with 3 bases between. DNA for the CDR3: TGTGCCAGCAGCCACTACGAGCAGTACTTC. It yields the protein CASSHYEQYF.

The rearrangement links TRBV3-1 (or the pseudogene TRBV3-2) to TRBJ2-7, with TRBD2 identical over 8 bases. CDR1 and CDR2 from the germline V gene are LGHDT and YNNKEL (reference sequence). With V trimmed by 3 bases and J by 6 bases, 4 bases remained unmatched. This CDR3 contains 13 residues. For the CDR3, the DNA is TGTGCCAGCAGCCAGAGTCGGGGGGGCGAGCAGTACTTC. Translation: CASSQSRGGEQYF.

The chain recombines TRBV4-1 with TRBJ2-5; 7 bases are a match to TRBD1. The junction had 7 bases not matched to a gene; V was cut back by 4 bases and J by 2 bases. The germline gives CDR1 MGHRA, CDR2 YSYEKL. The CDR3 contains 15 residues. The CDR3 region is CASSPLNRGQETQYF. CDR3 DNA sequence: TGCGCCAGCAGCCCTCTCAACAGGGGTCAAGAGACCCAGTACTTC.

The chain is built from TRBV5-6 and TRBJ1-5, with D tentatively TRBD1 (5 bases). Germline CDR1 and CDR2: SGHDT and YYEEEE. The CDR3 has 13 residues. Trimming took off 4 bases at V and 6 bases at J, with 11 bases between the two ends. The CDR3 protein is CASSPGLRQPQHF. DNA for the CDR3: TGTGCCAGCAGCCCGGGACTCCGTCAGCCCCAGCATTTT.

This chain links TRBV27 with TRBJ2-7, with TRBD2 matching over 12 bases. CDR3 length equals 15 residues. V gave up 6 bases and J gave up 3 bases; unmatched junction bases: 6. The germline V gene has CDR1 MNHEY and CDR2 SMNVEV (reference sequence). The CDR3 region has the DNA TGTGCCAGCAGCCGCCAACTAGCGGGAGGCTACGAGCAGTACTTC. Its translation is CASSRQLAGGYEQYF.

This clone was counted only a few times. Written as DNA, the CDR3 is TGTGCCAGCAGCTTCGGTCCAGGGTGGGATCAGCCCCAGCATTTT. Translating gives CASSFGPGWDQPQHF. The chain joins TRBV5-5 to TRBJ1-5, with D possibly being TRBD1 (5 bases). The CDR3 consists of 15 residues. The germline V and J ends were trimmed by 2 bases and 5 bases, with 14 bases remaining between them. CDR1 and CDR2 from the germline V gene are SGHKS and YYEKEE (reference sequence). The full variable domain, in which reference TRBV5-5 and TRBJ1-5 provide the parts outside the CDR3, is DAGVTQSPTHLIKTRGQQVTLRCSPISGHKSVSWYQQVLGQGPQFIFQYYEKEERGRGNFPDRFSARQFPNYSSELNVNALLLGDSALYLCASSFGPGWDQPQHFGDGTRLSIL.

This chain joins TRBV12-5 and TRBJ1-1; 7 bases are a match to TRBD1. The trim removed 3 bases at V and 6 bases at J, leaving 4 bases unmatched. In germline, CDR1 is LGHNT, CDR2 FRNRAP. The CDR3 extends over 13 amino acids. CDR3 in amino acids: CASGFHRGAEAFF. In nucleotides, the CDR3 is TGTGCTAGTGGTTTCCACAGGGGAGCTGAAGCTTTCTTT.

CDR3 DNA: TGTGCCACCAGTACCGGGACAGGCCCCTACAATGAGCAGTTCTTC. It translates to CATSTGTGPYNEQFF. The rearrangement links TRBV24-1 to TRBJ2-1; 8 nucleotides line up with TRBD1. The trim removed 6 bases at V and 2 bases at J, leaving 5 bases unmatched. The CDR3 runs to 15 residues. CDR1 KGHDR and CDR2 SFDVKD come from the germline V gene.

V gene TRBV27 combines with J gene TRBJ2-1; 13 bases agree with TRBD2. Germline CDR1 is MNHEY and CDR2 is SMNVEV (reference sequence). The CDR3 loop spans 20 amino acids. Unmatched junction bases numbered 9, after V lost 1 base and J lost 0 bases. As DNA, the CDR3 is TGTGCCAGCAGTTTATATTGGACTAGCGGGGGCCCGAGCTCCTACAATGAGCAGTTCTTC. It specifies CASSLYWTSGGPSSYNEQFF.

This chain uses TRBV6-5 with TRBJ2-1, with D possibly being TRBD2 (5 bases). This CDR3 has 15 amino acids. V was cut by 6 bases and J by 4 bases, with 16 bases left in between. The germline gives CDR1 MNHEY, CDR2 SVGAGI. CDR3 in DNA: TGTGCCAGCAGAAGCGGTAAGGGTGGGTACAATGAGCAGTTCTTC. Encoded protein: CASRSGKGGYNEQFF.

The chain carries TRBV7-2 and TRBJ2-2; TRBD2 matches 11 bases. Germline loops: CDR1 SGHTA, CDR2 FQGNSA. V lost 3 bases to trimming and J lost 1 base; unmatched junction nucleotides: 1. The CDR3 has 16 residues. The DNA for the CDR3 is TGTGCCAGCAGCTTTGGGACTAGCGGGAACACCGGGGAGCTGTTTTTT. Protein: CASSFGTSGNTGELFF.

J is TRBJ1-6 and V is TRBV12-3 or TRBV12-4; TRBD1 agrees at 7 bases. The CDR3 spans 13 residues. Germline trimming cut 6 bases from V and 8 bases from J; bases unmatched to any gene: 4. CDR3 in amino acids: CASRATGDSPLHF. CDR3 DNA: TGTGCCAGCAGGGCTACAGGGGATTCACCCCTCCACTTT.

In this sample, this clone turned up a few times. V and J are TRBV5-4 and TRBJ2-7; 9 bases are shared with TRBD1. Trimming cost V 2 bases and J 4 bases; bases outside gene matches: 10. Germline loops: CDR1 SGHNT, CDR2 YYREEE (reference sequence). This CDR3 comprises 16 residues. The CDR3 nucleotides are TGTGCCAGCAGCTTTGGGATATACAGGGGGCTGTACGAGCAGTACTTC. Translated, it gives CASSFGIYRGLYEQYF.

The chain recombines TRBV10-3 with TRBJ1-3; perhaps TRBD1 as D (5 bases). Germline CDR1 reads ENHRY; CDR2 reads SYGVKD. The CDR3 has 16 amino acids. Trimming shortened V by 4 bases and J by 0 bases, and 13 bases separated the two germline ends. CDR3 sequence reads: CAISAQQANSGNTIYF. In DNA, the CDR3 is TGTGCCATCAGTGCACAACAGGCGAACTCTGGAAACACCATATATTTT.

This chain links TRBV5-1 with TRBJ1-2; 7 nucleotides line up with TRBD1. Germline V gene sequence: CDR1 SGHRS, CDR2 YFSETQ. The CDR3 consists of 14 residues. V shed 0 bases, J shed 4 bases, and the junction held 3 bases outside the gene matches. CDR3 residues: CASSLGQGFYGYTF. The CDR3 bases are TGCGCCAGCAGCTTGGGACAGGGATTCTATGGCTACACCTTC.

The chain joins TRBV28 to TRBJ2-5; 9 bases are a match to TRBD2. CDR3 length equals 16 residues. Losses at the gene ends were 2 bases for V and 4 bases for J; bases not matched to a gene: 8. Germline lookup yields CDR1 MDHEN and CDR2 SYDVKM. In nucleotides, the CDR3 is TGTGCCAGCAGTTTAGAGTTAGCGGGAGCGCGAGAGACCCAGTACTTC. Translation: CASSLELAGARETQYF. The complete variable domain, with remaining parts taken from reference TRBV28 and TRBJ2-5, reads DVKVTQSSRYLVKRTGEKVFLECVQDMDHENMFWYRQDPGLGLRLIYFSYDVKMKEKGDIPEGYSVSREKKERFSLILESASTNQTSMYLCASSLELAGARETQYFGPGTRLLVL.

This chain connects TRBV3-1 (or the pseudogene TRBV3-2) to TRBJ2-2; 10 nucleotides align to TRBD2. Germline values: CDR1 LGHDT, CDR2 YNNKEL (reference sequence). CDR3 size: 18 residues. Trimming took 0 bases from V and 3 from J; bases not matched to a gene: 7. CDR3: CASSQDGSGLADTGELFF. The CDR3, as DNA: TGTGCCAGCAGCCAAGATGGAAGCGGACTAGCGGACACCGGGGAGCTGTTTTTT.

V is TRBV14 and J is TRBJ2-3; weak D call: TRBD2 (6 bases). The CDR3 covers 15 residues. Trimming took 3 bases from V and 0 from J, leaving 10 bases between them. The V gene's germline CDR1 is SGHDN and CDR2 FVKESK. CDR3 nucleotides: TGTGCCAGCAGCCAGCTCGGGGGAAGCACAGATACGCAGTATTTT. Its protein product is CASSQLGGSTDTQYF.

V and J are TRBV4-1 and TRBJ2-7, with a possible D match to TRBD2 (6 bases). Germline CDR1 is MGHRA and CDR2 is YSYEKL. Trimming took 0 bases from V and 4 from J, leaving 16 bases between them. The CDR3 runs to 16 residues. The CDR3 coding sequence is TGCGCCAGCAGCCAAGATCCCTGGGCAAGCGGGTACGAGCAGTACTTC. It translates to CASSQDPWASGYEQYF.

The chain recombines TRBV11-2 with TRBJ2-5; D may be TRBD1 (5 bases). The CDR3 is 17 amino acids. Germline loops: CDR1 SGHAT, CDR2 FQNNGV. V was cut by 5 bases and J by 5 bases, with 24 bases left in between. CDR3 bases: TGTGCCAGCAGCCTTTTTGGGTTACGCAGGGCACGGGAGACCCAGTACTTC. Its protein is CASSLFGLRRARETQYF. The variable domain in full, with the rest retrieved from reference TRBV11-2 and TRBJ2-5, is EAGVAQSPRYKIIEKRQSVAFWCNPISGHATLYWYQQILGQGPKLLIQFQNNGVVDDSQLPKDRFSAERLKGVDSTLKIQPAKLEDSAVYLCASSLFGLRRARETQYFGPGTRLLVL.